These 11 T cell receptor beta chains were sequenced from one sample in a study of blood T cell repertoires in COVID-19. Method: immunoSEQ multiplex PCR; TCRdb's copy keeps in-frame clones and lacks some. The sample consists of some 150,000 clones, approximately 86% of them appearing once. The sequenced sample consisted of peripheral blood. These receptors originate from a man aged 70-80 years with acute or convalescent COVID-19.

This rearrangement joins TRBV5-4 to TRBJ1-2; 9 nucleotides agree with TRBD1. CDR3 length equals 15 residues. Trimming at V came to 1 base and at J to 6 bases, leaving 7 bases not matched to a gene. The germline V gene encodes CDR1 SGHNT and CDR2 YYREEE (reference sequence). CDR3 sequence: CASSLTDTGGHGYTF. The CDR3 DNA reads TGTGCCAGCAGCTTGACTGATACAGGGGGCCATGGCTACACCTTC.

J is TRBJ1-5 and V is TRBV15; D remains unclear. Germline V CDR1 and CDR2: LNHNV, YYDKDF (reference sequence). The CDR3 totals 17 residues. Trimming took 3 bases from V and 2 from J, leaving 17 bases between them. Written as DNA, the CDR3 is TGTGCCACCAGCAGGCCCAACTACAATAATCGCAATCAGCCCCAGCATTTT. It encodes CATSRPNYNNRNQPQHF.

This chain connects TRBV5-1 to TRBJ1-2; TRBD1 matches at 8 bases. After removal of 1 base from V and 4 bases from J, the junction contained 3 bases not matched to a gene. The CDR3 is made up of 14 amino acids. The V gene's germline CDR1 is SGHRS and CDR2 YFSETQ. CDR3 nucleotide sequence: TGCGCCAGCAGCTTGAACGGACAGGGCTATGGCTACACCTTC. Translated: CASSLNGQGYGYTF. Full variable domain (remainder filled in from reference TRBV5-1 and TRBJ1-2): KAGVTQTPRYLIKTRGQQVTLSCSPISGHRSVSWYQQTPGQGLQFLFEYFSETQRNKGNFPGRFSGRQFSNSRSEMNVSTLELGDSALYLCASSLNGQGYGYTFGSGTRLTVV.

CDR3: CASSTDRGGETQYF. The CDR3 nucleotides are TGCGCCAGCAGCACGGACAGGGGGGGAGAGACCCAGTACTTC. V usage is TRBV5-1 and J usage is TRBJ2-5, with 10 bases fitting TRBD1. V lost 4 bases, J lost 4 bases, and 4 bases stayed unmatched. The CDR3 has 14 amino acids. CDR1 and CDR2 (germline): SGHRS, YFSETQ.

The CDR3 region has the DNA TGTGCCAGCAGCCTTTCCCCGCGATACACTGAAGCTTTCTTT. It translates to CASSLSPRYTEAFF. The rearrangement joins TRBV2 to TRBJ1-1; D is uncertain. The length of the CDR3 is 14 residues. Trimming left V 6 bases short and J 3 bases short, with 14 bases between. CDR1 and CDR2 (germline): SNHLY, FYNNEI.

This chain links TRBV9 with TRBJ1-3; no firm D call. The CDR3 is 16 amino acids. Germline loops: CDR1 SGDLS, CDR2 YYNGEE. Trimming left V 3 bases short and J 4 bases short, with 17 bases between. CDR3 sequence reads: CASSARGYSLGNTIYF. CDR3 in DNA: TGTGCCAGCAGCGCCCGTGGTTACTCTCTGGGAAACACCATATATTTT.

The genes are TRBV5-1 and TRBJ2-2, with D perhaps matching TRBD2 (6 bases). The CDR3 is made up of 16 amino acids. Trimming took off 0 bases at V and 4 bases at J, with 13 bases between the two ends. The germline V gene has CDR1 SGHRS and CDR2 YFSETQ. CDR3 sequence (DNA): TGCGCCAGCAGCTTGGTAGCGGCGCTGGGCACCGGGGAGCTGTTTTTT. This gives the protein CASSLVAALGTGELFF.

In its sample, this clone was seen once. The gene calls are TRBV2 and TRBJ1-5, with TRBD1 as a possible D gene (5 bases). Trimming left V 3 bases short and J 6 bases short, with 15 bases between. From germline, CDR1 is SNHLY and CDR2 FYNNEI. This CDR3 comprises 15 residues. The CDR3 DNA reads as TGTGCCAGCAGTGAGGGGACTCACAGAGGTCAGCCCCAGCATTTT. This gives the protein CASSEGTHRGQPQHF.

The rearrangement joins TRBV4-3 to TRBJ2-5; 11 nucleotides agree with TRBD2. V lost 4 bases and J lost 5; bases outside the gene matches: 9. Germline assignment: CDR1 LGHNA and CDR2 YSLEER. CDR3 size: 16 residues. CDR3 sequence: CASSPLPGTSGETQYF. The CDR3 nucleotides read TGCGCCAGCAGCCCCCTCCCCGGGACTAGCGGCGAGACCCAGTACTTC.

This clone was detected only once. The CDR3: CASSSGQISYNEQFF. The CDR3 nucleotides are TGTGCCAGCAGTTCGGGACAGATTTCCTACAATGAGCAGTTCTTC. The chain couples TRBV28 to TRBJ2-1, with 7 bases lining up with TRBD1. This CDR3 is 15 amino acids long. V lost 4 bases to trimming and J lost 1 base; unmatched junction nucleotides: 4. Germline loops: CDR1 MDHEN, CDR2 SYDVKM.

In nucleotides, the CDR3 is TGCGCCAGCACCACAAAATCGGGGAGTAACTATGGCTACACCTTC. It specifies CASTTKSGSNYGYTF. This chain connects TRBV10-1 to TRBJ1-2; D remains unclear. V was trimmed by 7 bases and J by 1 base, leaving 16 bases between them. CDR3 length: 15 amino acids. CDR1 and CDR2 (germline): WNHNN, SYGVQD (reference sequence).